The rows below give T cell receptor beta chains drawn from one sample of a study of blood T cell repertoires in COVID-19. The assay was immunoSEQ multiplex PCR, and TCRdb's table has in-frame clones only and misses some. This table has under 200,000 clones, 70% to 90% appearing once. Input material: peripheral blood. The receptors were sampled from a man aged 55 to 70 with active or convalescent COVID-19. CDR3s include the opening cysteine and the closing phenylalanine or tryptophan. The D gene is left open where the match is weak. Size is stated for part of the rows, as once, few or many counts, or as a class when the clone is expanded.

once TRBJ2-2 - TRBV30 TGTGCCTGGAATCAGGGCTCCGGGGAGCTGTTTTTT CAWNQGSGELFF
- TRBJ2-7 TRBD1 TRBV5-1 TGCGCCAGCAGCCCCTCCGGGACAGCCTTCACCTACGAGCAGTACTTC CASSPSGTAFTYEQYF
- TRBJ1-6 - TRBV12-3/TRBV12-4 TGTGCCAGCAGTTTTAATTATTCACCCCTCCACTTT CASSFNYSPLHF
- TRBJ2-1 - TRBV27 TGTGCCAGCAGTTTAAACGGGAGAAATGAGCAGTTCTTC CASSLNGRNEQFF
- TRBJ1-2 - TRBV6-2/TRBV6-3 TGTGCCAGCAGTTACTTCGGACAGTCCTATGGCTACACCTTC CASSYFGQSYGYTF
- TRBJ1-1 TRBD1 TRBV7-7 TGTGCCAGCAGCGTAAAGACAGGGTTAGGCACTGAAGCTTTCTTT CASSVKTGLGTEAFF
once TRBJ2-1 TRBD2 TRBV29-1 TGCAGCGTGACTAGCGGGGGCCCCAATGAGCAGTTCTTC CSVTSGGPNEQFF
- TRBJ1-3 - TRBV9 TGTGCCAGCAGCGTAGCAGGGATATCTGGAAACACCATATATTTT CASSVAGISGNTIYF
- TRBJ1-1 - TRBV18 TGTGCCAGCTCACCGGGACTGCATATGGGCACTGAAGCTTTCTTT CASSPGLHMGTEAFF
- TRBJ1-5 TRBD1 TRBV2 TGTGCCAGCACCAGGACAGGGGTAAGCAGCAATCAGCCCCAGCATTTT CASTRTGVSSNQPQHF
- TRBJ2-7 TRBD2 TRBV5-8 TGTGCCAGCAGCTCAGGCCAGACAGTAGCGGGGCTCGAGCAGTACTTC CASSSGQTVAGLEQYF
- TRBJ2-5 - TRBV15 TGTGCCACCAGGTCCGGGAATCGGCAAGAGACCCAGTACTTC CATRSGNRQETQYF